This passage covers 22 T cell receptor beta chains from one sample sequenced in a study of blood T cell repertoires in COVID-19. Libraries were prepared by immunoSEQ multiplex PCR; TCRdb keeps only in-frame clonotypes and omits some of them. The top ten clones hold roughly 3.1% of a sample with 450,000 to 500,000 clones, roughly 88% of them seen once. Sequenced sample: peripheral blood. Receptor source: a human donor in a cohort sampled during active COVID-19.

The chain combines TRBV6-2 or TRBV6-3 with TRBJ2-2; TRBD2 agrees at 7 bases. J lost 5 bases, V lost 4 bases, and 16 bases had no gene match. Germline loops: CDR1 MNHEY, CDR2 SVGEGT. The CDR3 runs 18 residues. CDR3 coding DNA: TGTGCCAGCAGTTCGCGTGATGGGCGGGAGAGTCGGACCGGGGAGCTGTTTTTT. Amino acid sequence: CASSSRDGRESRTGELFF.

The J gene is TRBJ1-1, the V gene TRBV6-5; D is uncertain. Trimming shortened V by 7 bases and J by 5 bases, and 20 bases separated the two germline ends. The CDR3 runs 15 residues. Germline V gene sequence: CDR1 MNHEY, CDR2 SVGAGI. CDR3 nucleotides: TGTGCCAGCACCGCGGAATTTGTGGGAGGGACTGAAGCTTTCTTT. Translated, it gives CASTAEFVGGTEAFF.

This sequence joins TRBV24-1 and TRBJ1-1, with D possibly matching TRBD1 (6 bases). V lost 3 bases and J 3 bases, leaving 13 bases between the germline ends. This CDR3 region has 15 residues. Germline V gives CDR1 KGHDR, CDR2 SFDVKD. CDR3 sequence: CATSDTGKVDTEAFF. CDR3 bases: TGTGCCACCAGTGATACAGGGAAGGTGGACACTGAAGCTTTCTTT.

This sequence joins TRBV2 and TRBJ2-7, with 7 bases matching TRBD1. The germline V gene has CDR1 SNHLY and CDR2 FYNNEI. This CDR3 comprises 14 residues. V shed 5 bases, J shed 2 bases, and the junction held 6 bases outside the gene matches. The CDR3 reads CASSLQQGPYEQYF. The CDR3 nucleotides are TGTGCCAGCAGTCTCCAACAGGGGCCCTACGAGCAGTACTTC.

The CDR3 loop is CAWSDSPGTSSTGELFF. Written as DNA, the CDR3 is TGTGCCTGGAGTGATTCCCCCGGGACTAGCTCTACCGGGGAGCTGTTTTTT. This rearrangement joins TRBV30 to TRBJ2-2; TRBD2 agrees at 9 bases. V trimming: 1 base; J trimming: 5 bases; junction bases outside the gene matches: 11. This CDR3 spans 17 amino acids. Germline V lookup: CDR1 GTSNPN, CDR2 SVGIG (reference sequence). The whole variable domain, filled in from reference TRBV30 and TRBJ2-2, reads SQTIHQWPATLVQPVGSPLSLECTVEGTSNPNLYWYRQAAGRGLQLLFYSVGIGQISSEVPQNLSASRPQDRQFILSSKKLLLSDSGFYLCAWSDSPGTSSTGELFFGEGSRLTVL.

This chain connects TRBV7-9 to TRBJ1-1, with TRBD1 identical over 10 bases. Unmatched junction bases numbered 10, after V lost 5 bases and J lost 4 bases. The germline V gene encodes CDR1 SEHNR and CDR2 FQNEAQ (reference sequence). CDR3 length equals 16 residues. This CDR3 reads CASSLLDRGGGTEAFF. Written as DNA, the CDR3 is TGTGCCAGCAGCCTTTTGGACAGGGGGGGTGGCACTGAAGCTTTCTTT.

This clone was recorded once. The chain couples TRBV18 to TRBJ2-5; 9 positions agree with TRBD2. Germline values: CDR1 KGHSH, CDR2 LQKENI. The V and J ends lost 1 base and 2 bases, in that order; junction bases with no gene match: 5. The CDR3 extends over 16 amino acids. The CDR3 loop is CASSPRSGRRQETQYF. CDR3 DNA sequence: TGTGCCAGCTCACCACGGAGCGGGAGGCGGCAAGAGACCCAGTACTTC.

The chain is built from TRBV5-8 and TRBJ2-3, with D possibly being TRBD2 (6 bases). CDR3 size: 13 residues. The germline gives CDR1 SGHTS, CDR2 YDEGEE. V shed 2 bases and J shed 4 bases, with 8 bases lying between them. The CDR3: CASSFGSADTQYF. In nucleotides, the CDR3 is TGTGCCAGCAGCTTCGGGAGCGCAGATACGCAGTATTTT.

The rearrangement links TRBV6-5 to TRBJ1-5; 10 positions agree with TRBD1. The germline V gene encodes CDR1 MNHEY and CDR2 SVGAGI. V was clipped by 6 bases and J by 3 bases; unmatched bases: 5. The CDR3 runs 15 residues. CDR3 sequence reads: CASRTGGDSNQPQHF. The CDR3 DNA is TGTGCCAGCAGGACAGGGGGCGATTCCAATCAGCCCCAGCATTTT.

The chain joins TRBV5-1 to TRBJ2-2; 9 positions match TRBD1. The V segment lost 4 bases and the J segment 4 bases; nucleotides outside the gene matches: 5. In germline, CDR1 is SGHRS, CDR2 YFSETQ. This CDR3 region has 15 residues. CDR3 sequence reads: CASSEGQGSTGELFF. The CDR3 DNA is TGCGCCAGCAGCGAAGGACAGGGGAGCACCGGGGAGCTGTTTTTT.

As DNA, the CDR3 is TGTGCCAGCAGCTTAGGGAGGCCCGAGGAGCAGTACTTC. It translates to CASSLGRPEEQYF. The V gene is TRBV7-3, the J gene TRBJ2-7; D may be TRBD2 (6 bases). Germline-derived CDR1 and CDR2 are SGHTA and FQGTGA. Trimming left V 2 bases short and J 7 bases short, with 12 bases between. This CDR3 is built from 13 residues.

The CDR3 spells CASSIGQALAREKLFF. Written as DNA, the CDR3 is TGTGCCAGTAGTATCGGACAGGCCCTCGCACGTGAAAAACTGTTTTTT. The rearrangement uses TRBV19 and TRBJ1-4; 7 nucleotides line up with TRBD1. V shed 3 bases and J 7 bases; nucleotides not matched to a gene: 11. CDR1 LNHDA and CDR2 SQIVND come from the germline V gene (reference sequence). This CDR3 comprises 16 residues.

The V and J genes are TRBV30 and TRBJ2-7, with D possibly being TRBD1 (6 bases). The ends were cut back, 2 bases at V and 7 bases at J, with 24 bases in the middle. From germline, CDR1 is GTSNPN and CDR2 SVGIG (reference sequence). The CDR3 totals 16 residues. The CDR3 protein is CAWSQMPRTDIGEQYF. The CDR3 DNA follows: TGTGCCTGGAGTCAAATGCCCCGGACAGACATCGGGGAGCAGTACTTC.

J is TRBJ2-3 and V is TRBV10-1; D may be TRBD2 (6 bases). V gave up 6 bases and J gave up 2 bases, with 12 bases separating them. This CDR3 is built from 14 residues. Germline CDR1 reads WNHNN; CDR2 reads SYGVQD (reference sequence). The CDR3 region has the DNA TGCGCCAGCAGCCGGGACTTCACCACAGATACGCAGTATTTT. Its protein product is CASSRDFTTDTQYF.

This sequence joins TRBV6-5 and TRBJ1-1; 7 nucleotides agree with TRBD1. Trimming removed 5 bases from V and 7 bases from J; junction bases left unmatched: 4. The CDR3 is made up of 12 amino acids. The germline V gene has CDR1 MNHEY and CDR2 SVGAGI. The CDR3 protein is CASSLWTGEAFF. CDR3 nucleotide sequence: TGTGCCAGCAGTCTATGGACAGGTGAAGCTTTCTTT.

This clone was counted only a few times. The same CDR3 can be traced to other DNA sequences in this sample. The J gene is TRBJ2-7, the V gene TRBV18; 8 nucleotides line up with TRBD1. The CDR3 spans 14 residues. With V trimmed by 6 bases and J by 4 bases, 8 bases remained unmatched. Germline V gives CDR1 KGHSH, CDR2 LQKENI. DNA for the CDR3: TGTGCCAGCTCCCCGACAGGGGATAATTACGAGCAGTACTTC. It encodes CASSPTGDNYEQYF.

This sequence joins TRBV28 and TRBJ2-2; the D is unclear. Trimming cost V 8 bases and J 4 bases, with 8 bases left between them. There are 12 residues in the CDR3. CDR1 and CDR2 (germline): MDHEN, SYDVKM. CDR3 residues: CASAVGTGELFF. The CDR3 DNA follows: TGTGCCAGCGCAGTTGGCACCGGGGAGCTGTTTTTT.

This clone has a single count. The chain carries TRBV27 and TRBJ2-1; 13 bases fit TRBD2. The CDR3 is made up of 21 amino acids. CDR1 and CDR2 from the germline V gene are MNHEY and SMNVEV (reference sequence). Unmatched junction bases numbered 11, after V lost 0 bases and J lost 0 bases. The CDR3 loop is CASSLSPRLAGGLSSYNEQFF. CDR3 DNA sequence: TGTGCCAGCAGTTTATCGCCAAGACTAGCGGGGGGCCTTAGCTCCTACAATGAGCAGTTCTTC.

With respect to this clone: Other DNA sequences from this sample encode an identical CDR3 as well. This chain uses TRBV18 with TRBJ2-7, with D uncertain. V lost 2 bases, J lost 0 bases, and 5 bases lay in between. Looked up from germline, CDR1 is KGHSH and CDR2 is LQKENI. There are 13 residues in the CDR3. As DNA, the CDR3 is TGTGCCAGCTCACCAGGCAACTCCTACGAGCAGTACTTC. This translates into CASSPGNSYEQYF.

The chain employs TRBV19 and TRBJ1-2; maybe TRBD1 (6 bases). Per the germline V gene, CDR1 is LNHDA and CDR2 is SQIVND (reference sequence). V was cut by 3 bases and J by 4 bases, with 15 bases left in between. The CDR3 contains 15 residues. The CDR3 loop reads CASSIGGRGSYGYTF. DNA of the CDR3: TGTGCCAGTAGTATTGGTGGCAGGGGATCCTATGGCTACACCTTC.

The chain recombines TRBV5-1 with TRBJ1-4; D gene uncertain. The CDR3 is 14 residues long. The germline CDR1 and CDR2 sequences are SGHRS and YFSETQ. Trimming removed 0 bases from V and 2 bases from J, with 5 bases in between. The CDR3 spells CASSLGRTNEKLFF. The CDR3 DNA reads TGCGCCAGCAGCTTGGGCCGGACTAATGAAAAACTGTTTTTT.

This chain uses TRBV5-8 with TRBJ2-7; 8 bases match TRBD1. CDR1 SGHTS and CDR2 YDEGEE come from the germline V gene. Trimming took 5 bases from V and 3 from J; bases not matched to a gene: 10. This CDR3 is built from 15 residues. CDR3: CASSSIPGQVYEQYF. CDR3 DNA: TGTGCCAGCAGTTCAATTCCGGGACAGGTCTACGAGCAGTACTTC.